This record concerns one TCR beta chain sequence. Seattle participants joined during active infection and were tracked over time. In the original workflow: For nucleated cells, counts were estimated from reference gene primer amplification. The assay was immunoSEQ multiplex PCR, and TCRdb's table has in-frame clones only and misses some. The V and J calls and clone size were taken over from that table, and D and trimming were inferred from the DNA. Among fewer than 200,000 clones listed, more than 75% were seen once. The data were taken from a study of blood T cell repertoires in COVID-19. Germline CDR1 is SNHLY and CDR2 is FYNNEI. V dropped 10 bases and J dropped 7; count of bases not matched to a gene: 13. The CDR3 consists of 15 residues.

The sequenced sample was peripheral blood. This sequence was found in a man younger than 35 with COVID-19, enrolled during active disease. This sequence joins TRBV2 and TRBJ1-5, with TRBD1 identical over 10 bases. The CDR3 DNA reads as TGTGCCACCTCCAGGGGGGACAGGGGAAACCAGCCCCAGCATTTT. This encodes CATSRGDRGNQPQHF.